This T cell receptor beta chain was sequenced for a study of T cell changes during pregnancy in multiple sclerosis. Sequencing was performed with immunoSEQ multiplex PCR; in TCRdb, only in-frame clones are kept and a portion is missing. Found here are tens of thousands of clones, 90% of them singletons; the top ten hold more than 4.5%. Per germline, CDR1 WSHSY and CDR2 SAAADI. This CDR3 spans 16 amino acids. The ends lost 7 bases at V and 2 bases at J; junction bases unmatched: 9. This specimen was peripheral blood, taken in the third trimester of pregnancy. This chain connects TRBV10-2 to TRBJ2-3, with TRBD1 matching over 10 bases. The TCR sequence derives from a female donor in good health, enrolled as a control in a pregnancy study. The DNA for the CDR3 is TGCGCCAGCACTCCGGAGGGACAGGGGAACACAGATACGCAGTATTTT. This translates into CASTPEGQGNTDTQYF.